What follows are 8 T cell receptor beta chains derived from one specimen sequenced in a study of blood T cell repertoires in COVID-19. Assay used: immunoSEQ multiplex PCR; TCRdb lists only in-frame clones, some missing. The sample comprises approximately 210,000 clones, approximately 84% of which are singletons, and 7.6% rests with the top ten. Material: peripheral blood. The receptors here all came from a woman aged 45 to 65 with active or convalescent COVID-19.

V gene TRBV28 combines with J gene TRBJ2-7, with 8 positions matching TRBD2. The CDR3 totals 15 residues. Germline CDR1 is MDHEN and CDR2 is SYDVKM. The J segment lost 2 bases and the V segment lost 3 bases, leaving 6 bases of the junction unmatched. In nucleotides, the CDR3 is TGTGCCAGCAGTTTTGCTAGCGGGCCCACCTACGAGCAGTACTTC. Its translation is CASSFASGPTYEQYF. Together with reference TRBV28 and TRBJ2-7, the CDR3 gives the full variable domain: DVKVTQSSRYLVKRTGEKVFLECVQDMDHENMFWYRQDPGLGLRLIYFSYDVKMKEKGDIPEGYSVSREKKERFSLILESASTNQTSMYLCASSFASGPTYEQYFGPGTRLTVT.

The chain couples TRBV14 to TRBJ2-4; a possible D gene is TRBD1 (5 bases). The CDR3 length is 14 residues. Germline CDR1 and CDR2: SGHDN and FVKESK. Trimming removed 4 bases at V and 0 bases at J, with 7 bases between. In DNA form, the CDR3 reads TGTGCCAGCAGCCTTAGGGGAGCCAAAAACATTCAGTACTTC. Translating it yields CASSLRGAKNIQYF.

The CDR3 sequence: CASSIGQRSYNEQFF. In DNA form, the CDR3 reads TGTGCCAGTAGTATCGGTCAGCGGAGCTACAATGAGCAGTTCTTC. The rearrangement uses TRBV19 and TRBJ2-1, with D possibly being TRBD2 (5 bases). Germline V gives CDR1 LNHDA, CDR2 SQIVND (reference sequence). V was trimmed by 3 bases and J by 3 bases, leaving 12 bases between them. The CDR3 runs 15 residues.

With respect to this clone: The CDR3 carries no conserved terminal phenylalanine or tryptophan, so it likely arises from a read error. It is unclear where the CDR3 begins or ends on the DNA, so no DNA is shown, and the CDR3 is as TCRdb lists it. The V and J genes are TRBV28 and TRBJ1-1; the table's D call, TRBD1, has no DNA check behind it. The length of the CDR3 is 13 amino acids, counting both ends. The germline CDR1 and CDR2 sequences are MDHEN and SYDVKM. This CDR3 is CASRISWQFEFTI.

The chain uses TRBV3-1 (or the pseudogene TRBV3-2) and TRBJ1-3, with D maybe TRBD1 (5 bases). Germline V gene lookup returns CDR1 LGHDT and CDR2 YNNKEL (reference sequence). The CDR3 is 18 amino acids. V lost 5 bases and J 2 bases, leaving 22 bases between the germline ends. Written as DNA, the CDR3 is TGTGCCAGCAGCTTTAAGCGGGGAATAGGGGTGACTGGAAACACCATATATTTT. Translation gives CASSFKRGIGVTGNTIYF.

V is TRBV5-6 and J is TRBJ2-5, with TRBD2 matching 12 bases. Germline V CDR1 and CDR2: SGHDT, YYEEEE. The CDR3 spans 16 residues. V gave up 4 bases and J gave up 4 bases; unmatched junction bases: 8. The DNA of the CDR3 is TGTGCCAGCAGCCCGGGACTAGCGGGCCTAACAGAGACCCAGTACTTC. Residues: CASSPGLAGLTETQYF.

This chain joins TRBV20-1 and TRBJ2-1, with 10 bases fitting TRBD2. After removal of 5 bases from V and 9 bases from J, the junction contained 1 base not matched to a gene. The CDR3 has 11 residues. In germline, CDR1 is DFQATT, CDR2 SNEGSKA (reference sequence). The CDR3 nucleotides are TGCAGTGCTGAGCGGGGGGGTGAGCAGTTCTTC. Its protein is CSAERGGEQFF.

This sequence joins TRBV24-1 and TRBJ1-1; no reliable D call. CDR3 size: 15 residues. Germline assignment: CDR1 KGHDR and CDR2 SFDVKD. The ends were cut back, 1 base at V and 6 bases at J, with 14 bases in the middle. In DNA form, the CDR3 reads TGTGCCACCAGTGATTTTGTCCGAGGGAAGGCTGAAGCTTTCTTT. Its translation: CATSDFVRGKAEAFF.